Below, 13 T cell receptor beta chains from the same sample are listed, as sequenced in a study of tumor-infiltrating lymphocytes in primary liver carcinoma. Co-extraction yielded RNA and DNA from about 20-30 mg of unsorted bulk tissue. Production of TCR beta cDNA used about 500 ng total RNA together with a constant-region primer. What produced the TCR beta libraries was three nested multiplex PCR rounds using slightly modified ARM-PCR. Use of TRBV1-TRBV30 forward primers with a C-beta reverse primer characterized the first two PCR rounds, which lasted about 11 cycles each. TCRdb used MiXCR to reprocess the multiplex PCR reads, holding one entry per CDR3 protein. The sample records about 120,000 distinct CDR3 sequences, 65% to 75% being singletons. The specimen was tumor-adjacent normal liver tissue. The receptors originated from a woman aged 55-69 years with primary liver carcinoma and hepatitis B virus infection.

This clonotype was recorded at least ten times. The rearrangement joins TRBV4-1 to TRBJ2-7; either TRBD1 or TRBD2 may supply D (5 bases each). Germline CDR1 reads MGHRA; CDR2 reads YSYEKL. This CDR3 contains 14 residues. V dropped 4 bases and J dropped 5 bases, with 15 bases sitting between them. This CDR3 is CASSPRERFDEQYF. The CDR3 nucleotides read TGCGCCAGCAGCCCCAGGGAGCGGTTCGACGAGCAGTACTTC.

This clonotype came up a few times. A single base separates this from a much larger clone, so it may be a read error. The chain couples TRBV4-2 to TRBJ1-1; D is unclear. CDR3 length: 14 residues. V shed 0 bases and J shed 1 base, with 6 bases lying between them. The germline gives CDR1 LGHNA, CDR2 YNFKEQ. Here the CDR3 DNA reads TGTGCCAGCAGCCAAGAAGGTGGGAACACTGAAGCTTTCTTT. Protein product: CASSQEGGNTEAFF.

Concerning this clonotype: An end of the junction does not agree with germline; a read error may underlie this. V is TRBV19 and J is TRBJ2-2; D is perhaps TRBD1 or TRBD2 (6 bases each). The CDR3 totals 19 residues. CDR1 and CDR2 from the germline V gene are LNHDA and SQIVND (reference sequence). CDR3 DNA sequence: TGTGGCAGTAGTACGGGACACCGAATCCTAGCGAAGGACACCGGGGAGCTGTTTTTT. This translates into CGSSTGHRILAKDTGELFF.

The J gene is TRBJ2-5, the V gene TRBV12-3 or TRBV12-4; TRBD2 matches 10 bases. The CDR3 sequence is 16 residues long. Trimming cost V 7 bases and J 7 bases; bases outside gene matches: 15. The CDR3 DNA follows: TGTGCCAGCAAGGCTTTAGCGGGAGGTTGGGGAGGGACCCAGTACTTC. Protein product: CASKALAGGWGGTQYF.

This clonotype was recorded a few times. A single base separates this from a much larger clone, so it may be a read error. The V call is TRBV6-5, the J call TRBJ2-2; 11 bases match TRBD2. The CDR3 totals 16 residues. Germline trimming cut 8 bases from V and 1 base from J; bases unmatched to any gene: 6. Germline-derived CDR1 and CDR2 are MNHEY and SVGAGI. CDR3 region: CASGPTSGKNTGELFF. In DNA form, the CDR3 reads TGTGCCAGCGGACCGACTAGCGGGAAGAACACCGGGGAGCTGTTTTTT.

As concerns this clonotype: One junction end does not reproduce the germline sequence, and a read error may be involved. The chain links TRBV5-4 to TRBJ2-3, with TRBD2 matching over 10 bases. Germline CDR1 SGHNT, CDR2 YYREEE (reference sequence). This CDR3 spans 17 amino acids. CDR3 in DNA: TGTGCCAGCAGCTCGGCCCCTAGCGGGAGACGAGGGGATACGCATTATTTT. Encoded protein: CASSSAPSGRRGDTHYF.

As concerns this clonotype: Its ends do not fully match the called genes, so a read error is possible. CDR3 residues: CASSFESNTEELLF. The CDR3 DNA follows: TGTGCCAGCAGCTTCGAGAGTAACACCGAGGAGCTGCTTTTT. J is TRBJ2-2 and V is TRBV11-3, with no clear D. Germline lookup yields CDR1 SGHNT and CDR2 YENEEA. The CDR3 is made up of 14 amino acids.

On this clonotype: The junction departs from the called germline gene at one end, perhaps through a read error. V is TRBV6-6 and J is TRBJ1-5, with 8 nucleotides matching TRBD1. CDR3 length: 14 amino acids. In germline, CDR1 is MNHNY, CDR2 SVGAGI (reference sequence). The CDR3 loop is CANSYQGAGQPQHF. Here the CDR3 DNA reads TGTGCCAACAGTTACCAGGGGGCGGGTCAGCCCCAGCATTTT.

Worth noting for this clonotype: A junction end diverges from the germline sequence, so it may reflect a read error. The chain recombines TRBV11-2 with TRBJ2-1; a possible D gene is TRBD2 (6 bases). The V gene's germline CDR1 is SGHAT and CDR2 FQNNGV. The CDR3 is 15 residues long. Written as DNA, the CDR3 is TGTGCCCGCAGCTTAGCTGCGGGATTTAACGATGAGCACTTCTTC. Translated, it gives CARSLAAGFNDEHFF.

Turning to this clonotype: Relative to the germline gene, one junction end is altered; a read error may explain this. The rearrangement uses TRBV5-1 and TRBJ2-2; D possibly uses TRBD1 or TRBD2 (6 bases each). This CDR3 has 18 residues. CDR1 is SGHRS, CDR2 YFSETQ, per germline. The CDR3 DNA is TGCACCAGCAGCTTCCTACAGGTCGCGGGACAGAACACCGGGGAGCTGTTTTTT. Amino acids: CTSSFLQVAGQNTGELFF.

Notes on this clonotype: A read error is possible here, since a much larger clone lies one base away. The chain recombines TRBV28 with TRBJ2-3; D is undetermined. CDR1 and CDR2 (germline): MDHEN, SYDVKM. The CDR3 length is 13 residues. The DNA for the CDR3 is TGTGCCAGCGGTTTCCCCTCCACAGATACGCAGTATTTT. It translates to CASGFPSTDTQYF.

The chain uses TRBV12-3 or TRBV12-4 and TRBJ1-1; 8 positions match TRBD1. V shed 5 bases and J 2 bases; nucleotides not matched to a gene: 10. This CDR3 is 16 amino acids long. The CDR3 region is CASSLQGGVPNTEAFF. As DNA, the CDR3 is TGTGCCAGCAGTCTACAGGGGGGGGTGCCTAACACTGAAGCTTTCTTT.

This clonotype has ten or more counts. The chain links TRBV14 to TRBJ1-2; TRBD1 might be the D (6 bases). The V and J ends lost 3 bases and 8 bases respectively, with 13 bases between them. The CDR3 has 13 residues. Germline loops: CDR1 SGHDN, CDR2 FVKESK. As DNA, the CDR3 is TGTGCCAGCAGCCACGTAAACAGGGCCGGCTACACCTTC. It specifies CASSHVNRAGYTF.